This is a list of T cell receptor beta chains from one sample in a study of molecular identifiers for immune sequencing clone quantification. One entry per CDR3 protein, called by TCRdb with MiXCR from the PCR reads. The table lists some 41,000 distinct CDR3 sequences, approximately 17% of them singletons. Specimen: naive CD8+ T cells from blood, with Jurkat cell RNA spiked in. The receptors here all came from a human donor in good health. Some libraries in this study had Jurkat cell RNA spiked in. Both conserved end residues are part of each CDR3. Each record gives: V gene, J gene, clone size, D gene, CDR3 protein, CDR3 DNA. A D gene is named only where the DNA matches it firmly. Some rows have no size entry. The others give once, few or many, or a class for an expanded clone.

TRBV3-1,TRBJ2-4,many,TRBD2,CASSQDGGGDPIQYF,TGTGCCAGCAGCCAAGACGGGGGGGGCGATCCCATTCAGTACTTC
TRBV13,TRBJ1-6,many,NA,CASSSDRQNSPLHF,TGTGCCAGCAGCTCGGACCGTCAAAATTCACCCCTCCACTTT
TRBV11-2,TRBJ2-7,NA,NA,CASSLSVYEQYF,TGTGCCAGCAGCTTAAGTGTCTACGAGCAGTACTTC
TRBV7-9,TRBJ2-1,NA,TRBD2,CASSPSERGRDEQFF,TGTGCCAGCAGCCCTAGCGAGCGGGGACGGGATGAGCAGTTCTTC
TRBV4-3,TRBJ2-2,once,NA,CASNQDYGRGGGELFF,TGCGCCAGCAACCAAGATTACGGGAGAGGCGGCGGGGAGCTGTTTTTT
TRBV28,TRBJ2-3,many,TRBD1,CASSFLTGGNTQYF,TGTGCCAGCAGTTTCCTTACAGGGGGCAATACGCAGTATTTT
TRBV4-3,TRBJ2-5,many,NA,CASSRTYQETQYF,TGCGCCAGCAGTCGGACCTACCAAGAGACCCAGTACTTC
TRBV4-3,TRBJ2-7,many,NA,CASSPGGGSFYEQYF,TGCGCCAGCAGCCCGGGGGGCGGGAGTTTCTACGAGCAGTACTTC
TRBV9,TRBJ2-2,many,TRBD2,CASSGLLAGVNSGELFF,TGTGCCAGCAGCGGCTTACTAGCGGGAGTGAACAGCGGGGAGCTGTTTTTT
TRBV19,TRBJ1-5,many,NA,CASSIGLWQPQHF,TGTGCCAGTAGTATAGGGCTATGGCAGCCCCAGCATTTT
TRBV6-5,TRBJ2-2,many,NA,CASSYGQLTGELFF,TGTGCCAGCAGTTACGGTCAACTCACCGGGGAGCTGTTTTTT
TRBV11-2,TRBJ2-4,few,NA,CASSLAPPEETNPDHAQYF,TGTGCCAGCAGCTTAGCCCCCCCAGAGGAGACAAACCCCGACCATGCCCAGTACTTC
TRBV7-9,TRBJ2-3,NA,NA,CASSFAGDTQYF,TGTGCCAGCAGCTTCGCCGGAGATACGCAGTATTTT
TRBV3-1,TRBJ2-1,few,NA,CASSQTGLTSYNEQFF,TGTGCCAGCAGCCAAACGGGACTCACCTCCTACAATGAGCAGTTCTTC
TRBV4-1,TRBJ2-1,many,NA,CASSPGPNNEQFF,TGCGCCAGCAGCCCGGGACCGAACAATGAGCAGTTCTTC
TRBV28,TRBJ2-1,many,NA,CASSLRYEQFF,TGTGCCAGCAGCCTACGATATGAGCAGTTCTTC
TRBV4-3,TRBJ2-7,many,TRBD2,CASSLGTLAGGIYEQYF,TGCGCCAGCAGCCTCGGAACCCTAGCGGGAGGGATCTACGAGCAGTACTTC
TRBV6-2/TRBV6-3,TRBJ2-1,many,NA,CASTQGSTPSSYNEQFF,TGTGCCAGCACCCAAGGATCCACCCCGAGCTCCTACAATGAGCAGTTCTTC
TRBV11-1,TRBJ2-7,NA,NA,CASSLVRRTPYEQYF,TGTGCCAGCAGCTTAGTTCGCAGAACCCCCTACGAGCAGTACTTC
TRBV7-6,TRBJ2-2,few,TRBD1,CASSLATGDAIF,TGTGCCAGCAGCTTAGCGACAGGGGACGCGATTTTT
TRBV3-1,TRBJ1-6,many,NA,CASSQGGGTPDNSPLHF,TGTGCCAGCAGCCAAGGGGGGGGGACTCCTGATAATTCACCCCTCCACTTT
TRBV4-3,TRBJ2-1,many,TRBD1,CASSQDTGGFYNEQFF,TGCGCCAGCAGCCAAGATACAGGGGGGTTCTACAATGAGCAGTTCTTC
TRBV7-6,TRBJ1-1,few,TRBD1,CASTSGGSNTEAFF,TGTGCCAGCACCTCAGGGGGTTCAAACACTGAAGCTTTCTTT
TRBV7-9,TRBJ2-1,many,NA,CASSLVPSWNEQFF,TGTGCCAGCAGCTTGGTTCCTAGTTGGAATGAGCAGTTCTTC
TRBV7-6,TRBJ2-7,many,NA,CASSAQRSSYEQYF,TGTGCCAGCAGCGCACAGCGATCCTCCTACGAGCAGTACTTC
TRBV9,TRBJ2-6,many,NA,CASSVEGPPSGANVLTF,TGTGCCAGCAGCGTAGAGGGACCGCCCTCTGGGGCCAACGTCCTGACTTTC
TRBV6-2/TRBV6-3,TRBJ2-7,many,NA,CASTDGREDEQYF,TGTGCCAGCACCGACGGCAGGGAGGACGAGCAGTACTTC
TRBV27,TRBJ2-7,many,NA,CAAGGKGHYEQYF,TGTGCCGCTGGGGGAAAGGGGCACTACGAGCAGTACTTC
TRBV20-1,TRBJ2-3,medium-sized,NA,CSAISDTQYF,TGCAGTGCTATTTCAGATACGCAGTATTTT
TRBV20-1,TRBJ2-1,few,NA,CSACPATPRGNEQFF,TGCAGTGCTTGCCCTGCCACCCCCAGGGGCAATGAGCAGTTCTTC
TRBV19,TRBJ2-1,many,TRBD1,CASSVPDRGLSDEQFF,TGTGCCAGTAGTGTACCGGACAGGGGGCTAAGCGATGAGCAGTTCTTC
TRBV27,TRBJ2-7,many,TRBD2,CASSLGLTYEQYF,TGTGCCAGCAGTCTGGGACTAACATACGAGCAGTACTTC
TRBV29-1,TRBJ1-2,NA,NA,CSVETQRGGYTF,TGCAGCGTGGAGACCCAACGGGGTGGCTACACCTTC
TRBV6-5,TRBJ2-1,many,NA,CASSYPGEQFF,TGTGCCAGCAGTTACCCGGGTGAGCAGTTCTTC
TRBV3-1,TRBJ1-1,NA,NA,CASSQDGIEAFF,TGTGCCAGCAGCCAAGATGGAATTGAAGCTTTCTTT
TRBV10-2,TRBJ2-3,few,TRBD1,CASSESTGVGYTDTQYF,TGCGCCAGCAGTGAGTCGACAGGGGTGGGCTACACAGATACGCAGTATTTT
TRBV5-1,TRBJ1-1,medium-sized,NA,CASSLEPRGDTEAFF,TGCGCCAGCAGCTTGGAGCCCAGGGGAGACACTGAAGCTTTCTTT
TRBV12-3/TRBV12-4,TRBJ2-6,few,NA,CASKGGKALFSGANVLTF,TGTGCCAGCAAAGGGGGTAAGGCTCTCTTCTCTGGGGCCAACGTCCTGACTTTC
TRBV20-1,TRBJ2-1,many,TRBD2,CSAASGQRGYNEQFF,TGCAGTGCTGCTTCGGGGCAGCGGGGATACAATGAGCAGTTCTTC
TRBV7-8,TRBJ2-7,many,TRBD1,CASSLEVRTGGISYEQYF,TGTGCCAGCAGCTTAGAAGTCCGGACAGGGGGCATCTCCTACGAGCAGTACTTC